This TCR beta chain was observed in a study of blood T cell repertoires in COVID-19. The method was immunoSEQ multiplex PCR; TCRdb's version includes in-frame clones alone and lacks a portion of them. The data contain 250,000 to 300,000 clones, around nine tenths of them singletons. Sequencing was performed on peripheral blood. The sequence came from a woman in her 30s with COVID-19, enrolled during active disease.

The CDR3 nucleotides read TGTGCCAGCACCCTCCCTTTGGGGGGGTCCGCGAACACTGAAGCTTTCTTT. Translation: CASTLPLGGSANTEAFF. The rearrangement joins TRBV28 to TRBJ1-1; D is perhaps TRBD1 (5 bases). This CDR3 has 17 residues. In germline, CDR1 is MDHEN, CDR2 SYDVKM. V was clipped by 7 bases and J by 1 base, with 22 bases between them.